This is a list of T cell receptor beta chains from one sample in a study of cytomegalovirus exposure and HLA in healthy donors. The protocol was immunoSEQ multiplex PCR, while the TCRdb copy is restricted to in-frame clones and leaves out a portion. The sample shows approximately 220,000 clones, 75% of them seen only once. The source material was PBMCs. The receptors shown here come from a woman aged 25-40 years in good health and CMV-seronegative. CDR3s include the opening cysteine and the closing phenylalanine or tryptophan. A D gene is named only where the DNA matches it firmly. Clone size is shown for a subset of rows, as once, few, many or a class of expanded clone.

j_gene	d_gene	v_gene	abundance	CDR3nt	CDR3aa
TRBJ1-4	.	TRBV4-2	.	TGTGCCAGCAGCCAGCGCGGGCCGACGGTTGAAAAACTGTTTTTT	CASSQRGPTVEKLFF
TRBJ1-2	TRBD1	TRBV7-9	.	TGTTCCAGCAAAAGGGGACAGCAATATGGCTACACCTTC	CSSKRGQQYGYTF
TRBJ1-4	.	TRBV9	.	TGTGCCAGCAGCGTAGGAATTGTCGGTTATCATGAAAAACTGTTTTTT	CASSVGIVGYHEKLFF
TRBJ1-6	TRBD1	TRBV28	.	TGTGCCAGCAGTCCTGGACAGGGACTAACCAACTCCTATAATTCACCCCTCCACTTT	CASSPGQGLTNSYNSPLHF
TRBJ2-5	TRBD2	TRBV5-1	once	TGCGCCAGCAGCTTCATAACTCCCGGACTAGCGGGGGGGCCCCAAGAGACCCAGTACTTC	CASSFITPGLAGGPQETQYF
TRBJ1-2	.	TRBV30	.	TGTGCCTGGAGTAGAGGAGGGGACTATGGCTACACCTTC	CAWSRGGDYGYTF
TRBJ2-7	TRBD2	TRBV5-1	few	TGCGCCAGCAGCTTGGCGGGGGGGCAGAACGAGCAGTACTTC	CASSLAGGQNEQYF
TRBJ2-7	.	TRBV27	once	TGTGCCAGCAGTTGGGCGGACATAGGCTACGAGCAGTACTTC	CASSWADIGYEQYF
TRBJ2-5	.	TRBV25-1	.	TGTGCCAGCAGTTCCCCGAGGGGACTCCTGGGGGCCCAGTACTTC	CASSSPRGLLGAQYF
TRBJ2-1	.	TRBV29-1	.	TGCAGCGCCTTGGACAGTCTGGTCAATGAGCAGTTCTTC	CSALDSLVNEQFF
TRBJ2-1	.	TRBV9	.	TGTGCCAGCAGCGCTGGGACTCGCTCCTACAATGAGCAGTTCTTC	CASSAGTRSYNEQFF
TRBJ1-3	TRBD1	TRBV5-4	.	TGTGCCAGCAGCTATAAAATCCGGGACAGGGCTGGAAACACCATATATTTT	CASSYKIRDRAGNTIYF
TRBJ1-5	.	TRBV11-3	.	TGTGCCAGCATAAAGGACTCGCTAGACAGGCGACACAATCAGCCCCAGCATTTT	CASIKDSLDRRHNQPQHF
TRBJ2-7	TRBD2	TRBV7-9	.	TGTTCCAGCAGCCCCACCCTGGGACTAGCGGGGTCCCACGAGCAGTACTTC	CSSSPTLGLAGSHEQYF
TRBJ1-2	TRBD1	TRBV6-6	.	TGTGCCAGCAGTGGACAGGGACTAAACTATGGCTACACCTTC	CASSGQGLNYGYTF
TRBJ1-1	TRBD1	TRBV27	.	TGTGCCAGCAGTCCACAGATAGGGGGCTTGAGGACTGAAGCTTTCTTT	CASSPQIGGLRTEAFF
TRBJ1-2	.	TRBV7-9	few	TGTGCCAGCAGCGCCACAGGGGGCTACACCTTC	CASSATGGYTF
TRBJ2-7	TRBD2	TRBV11-3	.	TGTGCCAGCAGCTTAGATGGACTAGCGGGATTGGACGAGCAGTACTTC	CASSLDGLAGLDEQYF
TRBJ1-2	.	TRBV7-9	.	TGTGCCAGCAGCGGGAGGGAGTATTATGGCTACACCTTC	CASSGREYYGYTF
TRBJ1-4	.	TRBV5-8	.	TGTGCCAGCAGCCCAAGAGGGAGTGCCCTCGGGGGAAAACTGTTTTTT	CASSPRGSALGGKLFF
TRBJ2-2	TRBD2	TRBV12-5	.	TGTGCTAGTCAGATAGCGGGAGGGCTTGGCGGGGAGCTGTTTTTT	CASQIAGGLGGELFF
TRBJ2-5	.	TRBV6-1	few	TGTGCCAGCAGTCGACTAGGGAGGGGGGAGACCCAGTACTTC	CASSRLGRGETQYF
TRBJ2-5	TRBD2	TRBV14	.	TGTGCCAGCAGCCAAGAGAGCGGGAGGGCCCAGTACTTC	CASSQESGRAQYF
TRBJ2-7	.	TRBV5-8	few	TGTGCCAGCAGCCCATTAAAGGGCGGGAACTACGAGCAGTACTTC	CASSPLKGGNYEQYF
TRBJ1-4	.	TRBV7-2	few	TGTGCCAGCAGCCCCCCTGGGAGGGAGGAAAAACTGTTTTTT	CASSPPGREEKLFF
TRBJ1-4	.	TRBV4-1	few	TGCGCCAGCAGCCAAAGACTTGCAACTAATGAAAAACTGTTTTTT	CASSQRLATNEKLFF
TRBJ1-2	TRBD1	TRBV29-1	.	TGCAGCGTGCACAGGGGGGATGGCTACACCTTC	CSVHRGDGYTF
TRBJ1-4	TRBD1	TRBV6-1	few	TGTGCCAGCAGTTCCAGGACAGGGAAGTATGAAAAACTGTTTTTT	CASSSRTGKYEKLFF
TRBJ1-6	.	TRBV30	once	TGTGACTGGAGTCAGGTTGGGAGTAATTCACCCCTCCACTTT	CDWSQVGSNSPLHF
TRBJ1-1	.	TRBV18	few	TGTGCCAGCTCACCACCATCCGTGAACACTGAAGCTTTCTTT	CASSPPSVNTEAFF
TRBJ2-1	TRBD2	TRBV4-1	.	TGCGCCAGCAGCCCCCATACTAGCGAGGGAGAGCAGTTCTTC	CASSPHTSEGEQFF
TRBJ2-5	TRBD1	TRBV27	.	TGTGCCAGCAGTGACCGGGACAGGGGGCTCGAGACCCAGTACTTC	CASSDRDRGLETQYF
TRBJ2-7	TRBD2	TRBV2	.	TGTGCCCTCACAGAGGCGGGGGGGAGCGAGCAGTACTTC	CALTEAGGSEQYF
TRBJ2-7	TRBD2	TRBV6-5	few	TGTGCCAGCAGTCCTCGGACTAGCGGAGCCTACGAGCAGTACTTC	CASSPRTSGAYEQYF
TRBJ2-1	TRBD1	TRBV14	.	TGTGCCAGCAGCCAAGTCCCCGGTGGGACAGGGATCGACAATGAGCAGTTCTTC	CASSQVPGGTGIDNEQFF
TRBJ2-7	.	TRBV6-5	.	TGTGCCAGCGCGTATGCATGGGGAGTTGAAGAGCAGTACTTC	CASAYAWGVEEQYF
TRBJ1-1	.	TRBV5-6	.	TGTGCCAGCAGCTTGGTCGGCCCTCCCGGGGCTTTCTTT	CASSLVGPPGAFF
TRBJ1-2	.	TRBV5-4	.	TGTGCCAGCGGCCCCCCCCAGGCGAGCTATGGCTACACCTTC	CASGPPQASYGYTF
TRBJ2-3	.	TRBV27	once	TGTGCCACACTCGGGGAGTTCACAGATACGCAGTATTTT	CATLGEFTDTQYF
TRBJ1-1	.	TRBV6-4	.	TGTGCCAGCAGCGGGGAGAACACTGAAGCTTTCTTT	CASSGENTEAFF
TRBJ1-2	.	TRBV6-5	.	TGTGCCAGCAGTCCATTGGGGGGTGGCTATGGCTACACCTTC	CASSPLGGGYGYTF
TRBJ1-2	TRBD1	TRBV6-5	.	TGTGCCAGCAGCGGTACAGGGGGCTATGGCTACACCTTC	CASSGTGGYGYTF
TRBJ1-1	.	TRBV20-1	.	TGCAGTTTGAGAGGTGGACACGGAGCTTTCTTT	CSLRGGHGAFF
TRBJ2-3	TRBD1	TRBV2	.	TGTGCCAGCAGCGCAGGGACAGGGCGGACAGATACGCAGTATTTT	CASSAGTGRTDTQYF
TRBJ2-1	TRBD2	TRBV7-9	once	TGTGCCAGCAGCTTAGTAGGGACTAGCGGGAGACACAATGAGCAGTTCTTC	CASSLVGTSGRHNEQFF
TRBJ1-5	TRBD1	TRBV7-9	.	TGTGCCAGCAGCTTAGGTGGACAGGGGAATCAGCCCCAGCATTTT	CASSLGGQGNQPQHF
TRBJ1-2	TRBD1	TRBV4-1	.	TGCGCCAGCAGCCCATCGGGACAGGCCTATTATGGCTACACCTTC	CASSPSGQAYYGYTF
TRBJ1-1	TRBD1	TRBV5-1	.	TGCGCCAGCAGCTTCCCCGGACGAGGGGGCGACACTGAAGCTTTCTTT	CASSFPGRGGDTEAFF
TRBJ2-3	TRBD2	TRBV5-8	.	TGTGCCAGCAGCTTAAACAGCGCGGGGGGACTCAGGAATACGCAGTATTTT	CASSLNSAGGLRNTQYF
TRBJ1-2	TRBD1	TRBV6-5	.	TGTGCCAGCAGTCCGGACAGGGACTATGGCCACACCTTC	CASSPDRDYGHTF
TRBJ2-2	.	TRBV7-8	.	TGTGCCAGCAGCCGGGGTTTACAGGGCTACACCGGGGAGCTGTTTTTT	CASSRGLQGYTGELFF
TRBJ2-7	TRBD1	TRBV7-6	.	TGTGCCAGCAGTCATCAGGGGGCGGGTGAGCAGTACTTC	CASSHQGAGEQYF
TRBJ1-1	.	TRBV6-6	.	TGTGCCAGCAGTTACTCTGGGGGGAAGAAGACTGAAGCTTTCTTT	CASSYSGGKKTEAFF
TRBJ2-5	TRBD2	TRBV27	.	TGTGCCAGCAGTTTATCGGCGGGAGGTTGGGAGACCCAGTACTTC	CASSLSAGGWETQYF
TRBJ1-2	TRBD1	TRBV5-4	.	TGTGCCAGCAGCTTGGGACAGGGAGTAGACGGCTACACCTTC	CASSLGQGVDGYTF